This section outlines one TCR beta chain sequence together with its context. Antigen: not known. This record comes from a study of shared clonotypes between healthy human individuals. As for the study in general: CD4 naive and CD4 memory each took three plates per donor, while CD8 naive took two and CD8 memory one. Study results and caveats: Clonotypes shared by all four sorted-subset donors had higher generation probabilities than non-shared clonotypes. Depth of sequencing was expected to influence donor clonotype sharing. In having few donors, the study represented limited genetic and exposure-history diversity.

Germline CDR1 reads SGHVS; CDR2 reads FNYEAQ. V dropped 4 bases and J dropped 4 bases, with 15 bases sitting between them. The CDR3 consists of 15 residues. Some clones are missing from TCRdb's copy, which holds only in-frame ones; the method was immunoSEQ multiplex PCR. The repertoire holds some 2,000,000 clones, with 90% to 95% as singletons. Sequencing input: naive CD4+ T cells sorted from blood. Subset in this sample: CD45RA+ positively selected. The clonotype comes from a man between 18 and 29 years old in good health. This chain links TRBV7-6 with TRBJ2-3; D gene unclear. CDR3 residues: CASSSIRGSSDTQYF. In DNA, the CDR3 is TGTGCCAGCAGCTCTATAAGAGGTAGCTCAGATACGCAGTATTTT.